This entry describes one TCR beta chain. Assay used: immunoSEQ multiplex PCR; TCRdb lists only in-frame clones, some missing. The data show roughly 200,000 clones, with about 81% seen just once and 7.5% to 10% held by the top ten. Germline V gives CDR1 SQVTM, CDR2 ANQGSEA. Trimming shortened V by 6 bases and J by 10 bases, and 8 bases separated the two germline ends. The CDR3 spans 9 residues. The source of the sample is a study of blood T cell repertoires in COVID-19. The clonotype originates from a man in his forties who had recovered from COVID-19. V gene TRBV29-1 combines with J gene TRBJ2-3; D is ambiguous. Input material: PBMCs or T cells enriched from blood (not recorded which). The CDR3 sequence is CSVEHSQYF. CDR3 coding DNA: TGCAGCGTGGAGCACTCGCAGTATTTT.